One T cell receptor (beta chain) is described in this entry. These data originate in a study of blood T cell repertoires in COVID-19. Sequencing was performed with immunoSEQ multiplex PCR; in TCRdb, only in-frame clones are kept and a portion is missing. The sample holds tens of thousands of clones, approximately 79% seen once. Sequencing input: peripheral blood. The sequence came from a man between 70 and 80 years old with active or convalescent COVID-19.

The CDR3 loop reads CASSLWGDSPLHF. Here the CDR3 DNA reads TGTGCCAGCAGTTTATGGGGGGACTCACCCCTCCACTTT. The V gene is TRBV12-3 or TRBV12-4, the J gene TRBJ1-6; a weak D match, TRBD1 (5 bases). The ends were cut back, 2 bases at V and 10 bases at J, with 9 bases in the middle. The CDR3 runs to 13 residues.